These 18 T cell receptor beta chains came from one sample sequenced in a study of cytomegalovirus exposure and HLA in healthy donors. Vbeta (60) and Jbeta (13) primers were used in the PCR. The protocol was immunoSEQ multiplex PCR, while the TCRdb copy is restricted to in-frame clones and leaves out a portion. The top ten clones hold over 1% of a sample with approximately 91,000 clones, under 75% of them seen once. The sample comprised PBMCs. The origin of the receptors is a female donor in good health and CMV-seronegative.

The gene calls are TRBV10-2 and TRBJ2-3; 7 nucleotides agree with TRBD2. Per the germline V gene, CDR1 is WSHSY and CDR2 is SAAADI. The length of the CDR3 is 14 residues. The ends lost 7 bases at V and 0 bases at J; junction bases unmatched: 4. The CDR3 DNA is TGCGCCAGCAAGGGCGGGAGAAGCACAGATACGCAGTATTTT. This encodes CASKGGRSTDTQYF.

V is TRBV6-4 and J is TRBJ2-7; D might be TRBD1 (5 bases). CDR1 and CDR2 (germline): MRHNA, SNTAGT. The CDR3 is 17 residues long. V lost 2 bases to trimming and J lost 2 bases, with 19 bases between them. This chain's CDR3 is CASSDGRMGQGTYEQYF. The CDR3 DNA is TGTGCCAGCAGTGACGGCCGTATGGGGCAGGGAACCTACGAGCAGTACTTC.

V gene TRBV9 combines with J gene TRBJ2-6; a possible D gene is TRBD2 (5 bases). Trimming pared 3 bases from V and 0 bases from J, leaving 7 bases between. The germline CDR1 and CDR2 sequences are SGDLS and YYNGEE. This CDR3 has 15 amino acids. The CDR3 sequence: CASSAGNSGANVLTF. CDR3 nucleotide sequence: TGTGCCAGCAGCGCCGGGAACTCTGGGGCCAACGTCCTGACTTTC.

V and J are TRBV11-2 and TRBJ1-1, with TRBD1 matching over 8 bases. This CDR3 contains 14 residues. J lost 1 base, V lost 5 bases, and 3 bases had no gene match. Germline V CDR1 and CDR2: SGHAT, FQNNGV. The CDR3 reads CASSRDRPNTEAFF. CDR3 coding DNA: TGTGCCAGCAGCCGGGACAGGCCGAACACTGAAGCTTTCTTT.

The chain is built from TRBV7-9 and TRBJ2-7; weak D call: TRBD2 (6 bases). The CDR3 length is 14 residues. CDR1 and CDR2 (germline): SEHNR, FQNEAQ (reference sequence). The ends were cut back, 8 bases at V and 3 bases at J, with 17 bases in the middle. CDR3 DNA: TGTGCCAGCGCCCCTCGCGGGGTGGGCTACGAGCAGTACTTC. Translating gives CASAPRGVGYEQYF.

This chain connects TRBV6-1 to TRBJ1-2; 8 bases agree with TRBD1. Germline V lookup: CDR1 MNHNS, CDR2 SASEGT. CDR3 length equals 14 residues. J gave up 6 bases and V 0 bases, and 3 bases lay outside the gene matches. As DNA, the CDR3 is TGTGCCAGCAGTGAAGCTGCAGGGGGCGATGGCTACACCTTC. Amino acids: CASSEAAGGDGYTF.

The chain joins TRBV6-6 to TRBJ2-7; 9 bases match TRBD1. The ends lost 4 bases at V and 5 bases at J; junction bases unmatched: 6. This CDR3 is 14 amino acids long. Germline assignment: CDR1 MNHNY and CDR2 SVGAGI (reference sequence). CDR3 nucleotides: TGTGCCAGCAGTTCCGGGACAGGGCCCGACGAGCAGTACTTC. Encoded protein: CASSSGTGPDEQYF.

This clone has more than one count but fewer than ten. V gene TRBV30 combines with J gene TRBJ1-1; D uncertain. The CDR3 has 14 amino acids. Trimming removed 3 bases at V and 6 bases at J, with 17 bases between. The germline V gene encodes CDR1 GTSNPN and CDR2 SVGIG (reference sequence). The CDR3 sequence: CAWSGVAAISEAFF. DNA of the CDR3: TGTGCCTGGAGCGGTGTAGCCGCGATCTCTGAAGCTTTCTTT.

This clone has only a few counts. The J gene is TRBJ1-1, the V gene TRBV11-2; maybe TRBD1 (5 bases). The CDR3 runs 13 residues. Germline V lookup: CDR1 SGHAT, CDR2 FQNNGV. Trimming cost V 6 bases and J 7 bases, with 15 bases left between them. CDR3 sequence reads: CASRPGHFGEAFF. The DNA of the CDR3 is TGTGCCAGCAGACCCGGACATTTTGGTGAAGCTTTCTTT.

This clone was seen a handful of times. The rearrangement links TRBV9 to TRBJ1-3; TRBD1 is a possible D gene (6 bases). The ends were cut back, 4 bases at V and 1 base at J, with 12 bases in the middle. This CDR3 comprises 15 residues. CDR1 and CDR2 (germline): SGDLS, YYNGEE. Here the CDR3 reads CASSLTGSSGNTIYF. The CDR3, as DNA: TGTGCCAGCAGCCTTACAGGGTCTTCTGGAAACACCATATATTTT.

This chain uses TRBV5-1 with TRBJ2-7, with 9 positions matching TRBD1. V dropped 3 bases and J dropped 4; count of bases not matched to a gene: 2. The CDR3 runs 13 residues. Germline V lookup: CDR1 SGHRS, CDR2 YFSETQ. The CDR3 sequence is CASSWDREYEQYF. Written as DNA, the CDR3 is TGCGCCAGCAGCTGGGACAGGGAATACGAGCAGTACTTC.

The chain is built from TRBV4-3 and TRBJ1-2, with D unresolved. There are 16 residues in the CDR3. Germline values: CDR1 LGHNA, CDR2 YSLEER. Trimming pared 4 bases from V and 4 bases from J, leaving 19 bases between. CDR3 loop: CASSPHQGSEGYGYTF. CDR3 nucleotide sequence: TGCGCCAGCAGCCCACATCAAGGGTCAGAGGGCTATGGCTACACCTTC.

The CDR3 loop is CATLQGAGTNEKLFF. In nucleotides, the CDR3 is TGCGCCACCCTGCAGGGGGCAGGAACTAATGAAAAACTGTTTTTT. The rearrangement joins TRBV10-1 to TRBJ1-4; TRBD1 agrees at 8 bases. Germline loops: CDR1 WNHNN, CDR2 SYGVQD (reference sequence). The trim removed 10 bases at V and 1 base at J, leaving 8 bases unmatched. This CDR3 is 15 amino acids long.

The chain is built from TRBV19 and TRBJ2-7, with D uncertain. V lost 4 bases and J lost 7, with 14 bases in between. CDR1 LNHDA and CDR2 SQIVND come from the germline V gene (reference sequence). The CDR3 sequence is 13 residues long. The CDR3 DNA follows: TGTGCCAGTAGTAACGCCCCCACTCTTGAGCAGTACTTC. It encodes CASSNAPTLEQYF.

J is TRBJ2-7 and V is TRBV4-2; D gene unclear. The CDR3 totals 13 residues. Trimming shortened V by 1 base and J by 7 bases, and 11 bases separated the two germline ends. CDR1 LGHNA and CDR2 YNFKEQ come from the germline V gene. This chain's CDR3 is CASSQVNIVEQYF. As DNA, the CDR3 is TGTGCCAGCAGCCAAGTAAACATCGTAGAGCAGTACTTC.

A single count supports this clone. V gene TRBV7-9 combines with J gene TRBJ1-1, with D possibly TRBD1 on 6 matching bases. The CDR3 has 13 amino acids. The germline V gene has CDR1 SEHNR and CDR2 FQNEAQ (reference sequence). Trimming took 5 bases from V and 4 from J, leaving 11 bases between them. The CDR3 spells CASSPQGPTEAFF. The CDR3 DNA sequence: TGTGCCAGCAGCCCACAGGGACCCACTGAAGCTTTCTTT.

This sequence joins TRBV28 and TRBJ1-2; a possible D gene is TRBD1 (6 bases). This CDR3 has 12 residues. V was shortened by 10 bases and J by 4 bases, with 13 bases between the two germline ends. CDR1 is MDHEN and CDR2 is SYDVKM in the germline V gene. The CDR3 is CATKTGSYGYTF. CDR3 in DNA: TGTGCCACCAAAACAGGGAGCTATGGCTACACCTTC.

The chain employs TRBV6-6 and TRBJ2-2, with 8 nucleotides matching TRBD1. V dropped 2 bases and J dropped 8; count of bases not matched to a gene: 10. The CDR3 consists of 16 residues. The germline gives CDR1 MNHNY, CDR2 SVGAGI (reference sequence). The CDR3 region is CASSYDSTGGSGELFF. CDR3 coding DNA: TGTGCCAGCAGTTACGATTCAACAGGGGGGTCTGGGGAGCTGTTTTTT.